A single sample is the source of the 16 T cell receptor beta chains below, sequenced in a study of vaccination and CD4 T cells after COVID-19 (dated by TCRdb to 2022 to 2024). Receptor amplification or capture employed PCR. For sequencing, an Illumina iSeq 100 was employed. TCR sequencing of DNA from cultured CD4+ T cells used the Oncomine TCR Beta short-read assay at the Johns Hopkins FTIC core. TCRdb cleaned the public reads at Q25 with fastp, built clones with MiXCR and kept in-frame beta chains. Entries that share a CDR3 protein sequence are merged under the most common genes and DNA. This sample has around 15,000 distinct CDR3 sequences in its table, and under 75% of those were observed once. 7.4% of the sample is held by the ten biggest clonotypes. What this sample's treatment or condition label stands for: roughly 11-day PBMC culture with coronavirus spike peptide pools or control peptides (ViraFEST assay).

Their specific antigens are unknown. Material for sequencing was CD4+ T cells from blood, cultured in vitro. These receptors came from a human donor who had recovered from COVID-19.

This clonotype has a single count. This sequence joins TRBV5-1 and TRBJ2-5, with TRBD2 identical over 15 bases. The CDR3 runs 18 residues. Looked up from germline, CDR1 is SGHRS and CDR2 is YFSETQ. V shed 0 bases, J shed 3 bases, and the junction held 6 bases outside the gene matches. This CDR3 reads CASSLGTSGRAVEETQYF. The CDR3 DNA follows: TGCGCCAGCAGCTTGGGGACTAGCGGGAGGGCCGTCGAAGAGACCCAGTACTTC.

This clonotype was detected only a few times. The chain combines TRBV5-4 with TRBJ1-2; D is unclear. The V gene lost 4 bases and the J gene lost 4 bases, with 11 bases spanning the gap. The germline gives CDR1 SGHNT, CDR2 YYREEE (reference sequence). The CDR3 sequence is 13 residues long. The CDR3 loop is CASSPGSFYGYTF. CDR3 coding DNA: TGTGCCAGCAGCCCAGGCAGCTTCTATGGCTACACCTTC.

This chain joins TRBV6-1 and TRBJ2-1; 14 bases map to TRBD2. The CDR3 runs to 18 residues. Germline CDR1 and CDR2: MNHNS and SASEGT. V gave up 6 bases and J gave up 0 bases; unmatched junction bases: 7. The CDR3 reads CASRIGTSGGRSYNEQFF. CDR3 DNA sequence: TGTGCCAGCAGAATCGGGACTAGCGGGGGCCGCTCCTACAATGAGCAGTTCTTC.

This clonotype has a handful of counts. The CDR3 sequence: CSARDWGRGSPTDQPQHF. CDR3 coding DNA: TGCAGTGCTAGAGATTGGGGTCGGGGCTCACCTACGGATCAGCCCCAGCATTTT. The chain employs TRBV20-1 and TRBJ1-5; D possibly corresponds to TRBD1 (5 bases). Per germline, CDR1 DFQATT and CDR2 SNEGSKA (reference sequence). V lost 0 bases to trimming and J lost 5 bases, with 23 bases between them. This CDR3 spans 18 amino acids.

The gene calls are TRBV5-8 and TRBJ2-5; D is possibly TRBD2 (6 bases). The CDR3 totals 14 residues. Trimming shortened V by 2 bases and J by 4 bases, and 12 bases separated the two germline ends. CDR1 SGHTS and CDR2 YDEGEE come from the germline V gene. The CDR3, as DNA: TGTGCCAGCAGCTTTGACACCGGGGGAGAGACCCAGTACTTC. It specifies CASSFDTGGETQYF.

V gene TRBV7-2 combines with J gene TRBJ1-6, with unresolved D. The V and J ends lost 2 bases and 5 bases respectively, with 7 bases between them. In germline, CDR1 is SGHTA, CDR2 FQGNSA. The CDR3 totals 14 residues. The CDR3 loop is CASSLINHNSPLHF. The CDR3 DNA is TGTGCCAGCAGCTTAATTAATCATAATTCACCCCTCCACTTT. Variable domain in full (rest from reference TRBV7-2 and TRBJ1-6): GAGVSQSPSNKVTEKGKDVELRCDPISGHTALYWYRQSLGQGLEFLIYFQGNSAPDKSGLPSDRFSAERTGGSVSTLTIQRTQQEDSAVYLCASSLINHNSPLHFGNGTRLTVT.

V gene TRBV15 combines with J gene TRBJ2-1; perhaps D is TRBD1 or TRBD2 (6 bases each). This CDR3 region has 14 residues. Trimming took off 0 bases at V and 12 bases at J, with 15 bases between the two ends. From germline, CDR1 is LNHNV and CDR2 YYDKDF (reference sequence). CDR3 sequence reads: CATSRERGTPGQFF. The CDR3 DNA reads TGTGCCACCAGCAGAGAACGCGGGACACCGGGGCAGTTCTTC.

This chain connects TRBV5-8 to TRBJ2-1; possible D gene TRBD1, 6 bases. CDR1 and CDR2 (germline): SGHTS, YDEGEE. Trimming shortened V by 5 bases and J by 4 bases, and 13 bases separated the two germline ends. CDR3 size: 14 residues. For the CDR3, the DNA is TGTGCCAGCAGAAGAGACAGGTTTTACAATGAGCAGTTCTTC. It codes for CASRRDRFYNEQFF.

The CDR3 reads CAISAPASYEQYF. The CDR3 DNA reads as TGTGCCATCAGTGCCCCAGCCTCCTACGAGCAGTACTTC. V gene TRBV10-3 combines with J gene TRBJ2-7, with D unclear. Germline assignment: CDR1 ENHRY and CDR2 SYGVKD. V lost 4 bases, J lost 0 bases, and 7 bases lay in between. The CDR3 consists of 13 residues.

The chain has TRBV2 and TRBJ1-1; no reliable D call. This CDR3 region has 13 residues. Germline-derived CDR1 and CDR2 are SNHLY and FYNNEI. V dropped 1 base and J dropped 1 base, with 4 bases sitting between them. In DNA form, the CDR3 reads TGTGCCAGCAGTGAAGACGGGAACACTGAAGCTTTCTTT. As protein: CASSEDGNTEAFF.

The chain combines TRBV6-1 with TRBJ2-1; 8 nucleotides align to TRBD2. With V trimmed by 6 bases and J by 5 bases, 12 bases remained unmatched. Germline CDR1 and CDR2: MNHNS and SASEGT. There are 16 residues in the CDR3. The CDR3 loop is CASSGAGGRTHNEQFF. In DNA, the CDR3 is TGTGCCAGCAGCGGGGCGGGCGGGAGGACCCACAATGAGCAGTTCTTC.

This clonotype occurred once. J is TRBJ1-5 and V is TRBV7-9; 9 bases are shared with TRBD1. This CDR3 has 16 amino acids. Germline CDR1 reads SEHNR; CDR2 reads FQNEAQ (reference sequence). The V segment lost 5 bases and the J segment 4 bases; nucleotides outside the gene matches: 9. The CDR3 region has the DNA TGTGCCAGCAGCGGGGGGACAGGGAATAGAAATCAGCCCCAGCATTTT. Protein: CASSGGTGNRNQPQHF.

CDR3 protein: CASSPDRVQKALHF. The CDR3 nucleotides are TGCGCCAGCAGCCCTGACAGGGTTCAGAAGGCCCTCCACTTT. The chain has TRBV5-1 and TRBJ1-6; 7 bases map to TRBD1. The trim removed 4 bases at V and 14 bases at J, leaving 12 bases unmatched. In germline, CDR1 is SGHRS, CDR2 YFSETQ. The CDR3 sequence is 14 residues long.

This chain connects TRBV10-3 to TRBJ1-5; D not resolved. The V and J ends lost 3 bases and 0 bases respectively, with 3 bases between them. The CDR3 extends over 13 amino acids. Germline values: CDR1 ENHRY, CDR2 SYGVKD. CDR3 nucleotides: TGTGCCATCAGTGATGGTAGCAATCAGCCCCAGCATTTT. It encodes CAISDGSNQPQHF.

This clonotype has just one count. The junction differs from germline at one of its ends, possibly a read error. The chain combines TRBV23-1 with TRBJ1-3; D is undetermined. TRBV23-1 is reported as an ORF; its role is uncertain. The CDR3 contains 16 residues. The CDR3, as DNA: TGTGCCAGCAGTCAACGGCGGGGTAAAACTGGAAACACCATATATTTT. This encodes CASSQRRGKTGNTIYF.

The chain links TRBV7-8 to TRBJ2-1; D gene unclear. The CDR3 has 13 residues. The ends were cut back, 1 base at V and 3 bases at J, with 4 bases in the middle. The germline gives CDR1 SGHVS, CDR2 FQNEAQ. CDR3 in amino acids: CASSLVRYNEQFF. The CDR3 coding sequence is TGTGCCAGCAGCTTAGTCCGCTACAATGAGCAGTTCTTC.